This passage covers 13 T cell receptor beta chains from one sample sequenced in a study of blood T cell repertoires in COVID-19. TCRdb keeps only in-frame clones here, not all; method: immunoSEQ multiplex PCR. The table shows around 260,000 clones, with over 75% occurring only once. Sequencing used PBMCs or T cells enriched from blood (not recorded which). The source of these receptors is a woman younger than 45 who had recovered from COVID-19.

This chain links TRBV7-3 with TRBJ2-1; TRBD2 aligns across 14 bases. Losses at the gene ends were 5 bases for V and 6 bases for J; bases not matched to a gene: 3. The CDR3 is 15 residues long. The germline V gene encodes CDR1 SGHTA and CDR2 FQGTGA. The DNA of the CDR3 is TGTGCCAGCAGCACGACTAGCGGGAGGGGCAATGAGCAGTTCTTC. It codes for CASSTTSGRGNEQFF.

The V and J genes are TRBV9 and TRBJ2-4; weak D call: TRBD1 (5 bases). The CDR3 consists of 17 residues. Trimming left V 4 bases short and J 7 bases short, with 24 bases between. CDR1 and CDR2 from the germline V gene are SGDLS and YYNGEE. The CDR3 DNA reads as TGTGCCAGCAGCCCCAGACTCTCAGGGTCCCCTGGGAACATTCAGTACTTC. Translation: CASSPRLSGSPGNIQYF.

The rearrangement joins TRBV19 to TRBJ1-5, with TRBD1 as a possible D gene (5 bases). Looked up from germline, CDR1 is LNHDA and CDR2 is SQIVND (reference sequence). Deletions cut 4 bases from V and 2 bases from J, with 15 bases between. CDR3 size: 16 residues. CDR3 sequence (DNA): TGTGCCAGTAGTAGGTGGGGGGGTAATGGCAATCAGCCCCAGCATTTT. Its translation is CASSRWGGNGNQPQHF. The full variable domain, with the rest looked up from reference TRBV19 and TRBJ1-5, is DGGITQSPKYLFRKEGQNVTLSCEQNLNHDAMYWYRQDPGQGLRLIYYSQIVNDFQKGDIAEGYSVSREKKESFPLTVTSAQKNPTAFYLCASSRWGGNGNQPQHFGDGTRLSIL.

The CDR3 DNA reads TGCGCCAGCAGTGAGCCTTACTGGGACAGGGGCACAGATACGCAGTATTTT. This gives the protein CASSEPYWDRGTDTQYF. The rearrangement uses TRBV10-1 and TRBJ2-3, with 9 bases aligning to TRBD1. The CDR3 extends over 17 amino acids. Per germline, CDR1 WNHNN and CDR2 SYGVQD (reference sequence). V trimming: 2 bases; J trimming: 1 base; junction bases outside the gene matches: 7.

V and J are TRBV11-3 and TRBJ2-5, with a tentative D call TRBD1 (6 bases). Looked up from germline, CDR1 is SGHNT and CDR2 is YENEEA. V lost 2 bases and J lost 5, with 9 bases in between. This CDR3 spans 13 amino acids. The CDR3 region has the DNA TGTGCCAGCAGCTTACAGGGGTTGGAGACCCAGTACTTC. It codes for CASSLQGLETQYF. Full variable domain (rest looked up from reference TRBV11-3 and TRBJ2-5): EAGVVQSPRYKIIEKKQPVAFWCNPISGHNTLYWYLQNLGQGPELLIRYENEEAVDDSQLPKDRFSAERLKGVDSTLKIQPAELGDSAVYLCASSLQGLETQYFGPGTRLLVL.

CDR3 in amino acids: CATSDPMTGGTEAFF. The CDR3 DNA follows: TGTGCCACCAGTGATCCGATGACAGGGGGGACTGAAGCTTTCTTT. The chain is built from TRBV24-1 and TRBJ1-1, with 9 bases aligning to TRBD1. After removal of 3 bases from V and 5 bases from J, the junction contained 6 bases not matched to a gene. CDR1 KGHDR and CDR2 SFDVKD come from the germline V gene. This CDR3 is built from 15 residues.

This chain connects TRBV10-3 to TRBJ2-2; TRBD2 matches 11 bases. CDR3 length: 17 amino acids. V lost 6 bases, J lost 3 bases, and 9 bases stayed unmatched. Germline V gene lookup returns CDR1 ENHRY and CDR2 SYGVKD. In DNA, the CDR3 is TGTGCCATCAGATCCCCAGAACTAGCGGGAGACACCGGGGAGCTGTTTTTT. Amino acids: CAIRSPELAGDTGELFF.

The chain couples TRBV28 to TRBJ1-2, with 9 bases fitting TRBD1. The J segment lost 6 bases and the V segment lost 2 bases, leaving 10 bases of the junction unmatched. CDR1 MDHEN and CDR2 SYDVKM come from the germline V gene. The CDR3 contains 16 residues. CDR3 region: CASSLGTGLRGDGYTF. CDR3 sequence (DNA): TGTGCCAGCAGTTTAGGGACAGGGTTGCGGGGGGATGGCTACACCTTC.

J is TRBJ1-2 and V is TRBV28; the D is unclear. Germline V CDR1 and CDR2: MDHEN, SYDVKM. This CDR3 spans 16 amino acids. V was trimmed by 5 bases and J by 6 bases, leaving 22 bases between them. The CDR3 nucleotides read TGTGCCAGCAGTAGTCCCTCCACTAGGGCGGAGAATGGCTACACCTTC. Its translation: CASSSPSTRAENGYTF.

V gene TRBV28 combines with J gene TRBJ1-2, with 7 nucleotides matching TRBD1. With 10 bases clipped from V and 1 base from J, the junction kept 9 bases outside the gene matches. The CDR3 contains 14 residues. The germline V gene has CDR1 MDHEN and CDR2 SYDVKM. The CDR3 reads CATDGTAGNYGYTF. In DNA form, the CDR3 reads TGTGCCACCGACGGGACAGCGGGTAACTATGGCTACACCTTC.

The chain recombines TRBV11-2 with TRBJ2-7; the D is unclear. The CDR3 covers 11 residues. The V gene lost 5 bases and the J gene lost 4 bases, with 6 bases spanning the gap. The germline CDR1 and CDR2 sequences are SGHAT and FQNNGV. CDR3 residues: CASSTVYEQYF. The DNA for the CDR3 is TGTGCCAGCAGCACGGTGTACGAGCAGTACTTC.

The chain combines TRBV6-5 with TRBJ2-3; D gene uncertain. This CDR3 is 12 amino acids long. Per germline, CDR1 MNHEY and CDR2 SVGAGI. With 8 bases removed from V and 8 bases from J, the gap between germline ends came to 14 bases. CDR3 protein: CASSSTVGTQYF. The CDR3 region has the DNA TGTGCCAGCTCATCAACAGTCGGTACGCAGTATTTT.

V is TRBV6-1 and J is TRBJ1-2; D perhaps matches TRBD1 (6 bases). Trimming cost V 0 bases and J 4 bases, with 6 bases left between them. CDR1 MNHNS and CDR2 SASEGT come from the germline V gene. The CDR3 has 13 residues. The CDR3 DNA reads TGTGCCAGCAGTGAAGCGGACAGCTATGGCTACACCTTC. Translating gives CASSEADSYGYTF.